This passage covers 20 T cell receptor beta chains from one sample sequenced in a study of blood T cell repertoires in COVID-19. The table came from immunoSEQ multiplex PCR; TCRdb's copy has only in-frame clones and leaves some out. The data hold 150,000 to 200,000 clones, with approximately 80% observed a single time. The sequenced sample was PBMCs or T cells enriched from blood (not recorded which). The source is a man between 70 and 80 years old who had been exposed to COVID-19.

The gene calls are TRBV7-8 and TRBJ1-2; a weak D match, TRBD1 (6 bases). The germline V gene encodes CDR1 SGHVS and CDR2 FQNEAQ. V dropped 5 bases and J dropped 7 bases, with 20 bases sitting between them. The CDR3 runs 15 residues. For the CDR3, the DNA is TGTGCCAGCAGCCCCTGGACAGCTCTGGCGGGTGGCTACACCTTC. This encodes CASSPWTALAGGYTF.

The gene calls are TRBV7-8 and TRBJ2-1; 10 positions agree with TRBD2. With V trimmed by 5 bases and J by 9 bases, 10 bases remained unmatched. Looked up from germline, CDR1 is SGHVS and CDR2 is FQNEAQ. The CDR3 has 15 amino acids. The CDR3 is CASSRGAGGRTEQFF. The CDR3 coding sequence is TGTGCCAGCAGCCGAGGAGCGGGAGGGCGTACTGAGCAGTTCTTC.

The V gene is TRBV28, the J gene TRBJ1-5; the D is unclear. The germline V and J ends were trimmed by 6 bases and 2 bases, with 14 bases remaining between them. The V gene's germline CDR1 is MDHEN and CDR2 SYDVKM. This CDR3 region has 15 residues. CDR3 sequence: CASSRIGQGNQPQHF. The CDR3 bases are TGTGCCAGCAGCCGTATAGGTCAGGGCAATCAGCCCCAGCATTTT.

This clone was counted between two and nine times. This sequence joins TRBV4-3 and TRBJ2-1; TRBD1 matches 7 bases. From germline, CDR1 is LGHNA and CDR2 YSLEER. The CDR3 runs to 16 residues. V trimming: 0 bases; J trimming: 1 base; junction bases outside the gene matches: 3. The CDR3 coding sequence is TGCGCCAGCAGCCAAGATGGGACAGAATCCTACAATGAGCAGTTCTTC. This gives the protein CASSQDGTESYNEQFF.

The rearrangement joins TRBV15 to TRBJ2-1, with a tentative D call TRBD2 (6 bases). The ends were cut back, 5 bases at V and 2 bases at J, with 19 bases in the middle. This CDR3 comprises 17 residues. Germline V gene lookup returns CDR1 LNHNV and CDR2 YYDKDF (reference sequence). This chain's CDR3 is CATSPESAGRAYNEQFF. In DNA form, the CDR3 reads TGTGCCACCAGCCCCGAGTCGGCGGGAAGAGCCTACAATGAGCAGTTCTTC.

This sequence joins TRBV7-2 and TRBJ2-7, with no clear D. This CDR3 is built from 12 residues. Germline CDR1 SGHTA, CDR2 FQGNSA. V was trimmed by 6 bases and J by 2 bases, leaving 8 bases between them. The CDR3 nucleotides are TGTGCCAGCAGAAGGAGCGCCTACGAGCAGTACTTC. It codes for CASRRSAYEQYF.

The CDR3 sequence is CASSFGGTEETQYF. The CDR3 DNA reads as TGTGCCAGCAGCTTCGGGGGGACTGAAGAGACCCAGTACTTC. J is TRBJ2-5 and V is TRBV7-3, with 7 bases identical to TRBD2. The CDR3 spans 14 residues. Trimming cost V 3 bases and J 3 bases; bases outside gene matches: 4. Germline V CDR1 and CDR2: SGHTA, FQGTGA.

The V call is TRBV5-5, the J call TRBJ2-7; a weak D match, TRBD2 (6 bases). V dropped 4 bases and J dropped 3 bases, with 11 bases sitting between them. CDR1 is SGHKS, CDR2 YYEKEE, per germline (reference sequence). This CDR3 region has 13 residues. CDR3 loop: CASSASVSYEQYF. The CDR3 nucleotides are TGTGCCAGCAGCGCTAGCGTGAGCTACGAGCAGTACTTC.

V usage is TRBV4-1 and J usage is TRBJ2-1; D unresolved. The CDR3 length is 12 residues. Germline V CDR1 and CDR2: MGHRA, YSYEKL. V gave up 4 bases and J gave up 5 bases, with 6 bases separating them. The CDR3 DNA follows: TGCGCCAGCAGCCCAACAAACAATGAGCAGTTCTTC. The encoded protein is CASSPTNNEQFF.

V usage is TRBV6-5 and J usage is TRBJ1-6; D is unclear. Trimming took 3 bases from V and 5 from J, leaving 11 bases between them. This CDR3 is built from 15 residues. Per the germline V gene, CDR1 is MNHEY and CDR2 is SVGAGI. CDR3 protein: CASSYTRQNNSPLHF. The CDR3, as DNA: TGTGCCAGCAGTTATACGAGGCAGAATAATTCACCCCTCCACTTT.

The V gene is TRBV7-2, the J gene TRBJ2-1; maybe TRBD2 (6 bases). This CDR3 contains 15 residues. The germline V gene has CDR1 SGHTA and CDR2 FQGNSA. Trimming took 3 bases from V and 8 from J, leaving 17 bases between them. The CDR3 loop reads CASSFLRGTKDEQFF. The DNA for the CDR3 is TGTGCCAGCAGCTTTTTGCGGGGAACCAAGGATGAGCAGTTCTTC.

Here the CDR3 reads CASSKERENYGYTF. The CDR3 DNA is TGTGCCAGCAGCAAAGAGCGGGAGAACTATGGCTACACCTTC. The V and J genes are TRBV5-4 and TRBJ1-2; D call uncertain. V lost 4 bases, J lost 2 bases, and 12 bases lay in between. The CDR3 extends over 14 amino acids. The germline gives CDR1 SGHNT, CDR2 YYREEE (reference sequence).

The rearrangement joins TRBV21-1 to TRBJ2-5; the table's TRBD1 call for D was not verified on the DNA. TRBV21-1 is termed a pseudogene. The CDR3 contains 14 residues. This CDR3 is CASSPGQGQETQYF. The CDR3 nucleotides read TGTGCCAGCAGCCCTGGACAGGGCCAGGAGACCCAGTACTTC.

The J gene is TRBJ1-3, the V gene TRBV12-5; 7 nucleotides agree with TRBD1. This CDR3 comprises 15 residues. J gave up 5 bases and V 8 bases, and 12 bases lay outside the gene matches. Germline CDR1 and CDR2: LGHNT and FRNRAP. The CDR3 DNA reads TGTGCTAGTAGAACCGGGACAGCGTCCCGAAACACCATATATTTT. Protein: CASRTGTASRNTIYF. Full variable domain (rest looked up from reference TRBV12-5 and TRBJ1-3): DARVTQTPRHKVTEMGQEVTMRCQPILGHNTVFWYRQTMMQGLELLAYFRNRAPLDDSGMPKDRFSAEMPDATLATLKIQPSEPRDSAVYFCASRTGTASRNTIYFGEGSWLTVV.

The V gene is TRBV12-3 or TRBV12-4, the J gene TRBJ1-2, with unresolved D. The germline V and J ends were trimmed by 4 bases and 14 bases, with 14 bases remaining between them. This CDR3 region has 11 residues. CDR3 in DNA: TGTGCCAGCAGTTCATGGGAGCCGGGTACCTTC. Translating gives CASSSWEPGTF.

V usage is TRBV11-2 and J usage is TRBJ1-1; a possible D gene is TRBD1 (5 bases). The length of the CDR3 is 15 residues. V lost 1 base and J 0 bases, leaving 9 bases between the germline ends. CDR1 is SGHAT and CDR2 is FQNNGV in the germline V gene. Here the CDR3 DNA reads TGTGCCAGCAGCTTAGTGCAGGGTGTGAACACTGAAGCTTTCTTT. Translation gives CASSLVQGVNTEAFF.

The chain joins TRBV3-1 (or the pseudogene TRBV3-2) to TRBJ1-2; 7 bases are shared with TRBD1. Germline CDR1 and CDR2: LGHDT and YNNKEL (reference sequence). V trimming: 8 bases; J trimming: 4 bases; junction bases outside the gene matches: 7. The CDR3 sequence is 13 residues long. CDR3 region: CASGSRDSYGYTF. CDR3 in DNA: TGTGCCAGCGGATCCCGGGACAGCTATGGCTACACCTTC.

Here the CDR3 DNA reads TGTGCCAGCAGCCAAGGGCCCACTAGCGGGGGCCGGGTAGATACGCAGTATTTT. This codes for CASSQGPTSGGRVDTQYF. The chain couples TRBV4-2 to TRBJ2-3; 11 nucleotides line up with TRBD2. CDR3 length equals 18 residues. V was clipped by 1 base and J by 5 bases; unmatched bases: 11. CDR1 and CDR2 (germline): LGHNA, YNFKEQ.

The chain joins TRBV10-1 to TRBJ1-2, with 7 nucleotides matching TRBD1. The trim removed 1 base at V and 7 bases at J, leaving 3 bases unmatched. This CDR3 is built from 13 residues. CDR1 is WNHNN, CDR2 SYGVQD, per germline (reference sequence). CDR3: CASSEYRGSGYTF. For the CDR3, the DNA is TGCGCCAGCAGTGAGTACAGGGGCAGTGGCTACACCTTC.

CDR3 loop: CASRPTAYYNSPLHF. CDR3 bases: TGTGCCAGCAGGCCGACAGCTTATTATAATTCACCCCTCCACTTT. The V gene is TRBV25-1, the J gene TRBJ1-6; D may be TRBD1 (5 bases). This CDR3 region has 15 residues. The V end was cut by 6 bases, the J end by 4 bases, with 13 bases between. Germline V gene data show CDR1 as MGHDK and CDR2 as SYGVNS. Supplemented by reference TRBV25-1 and TRBJ1-6, the full variable domain reads EADIYQTPRYLVIGTGKKITLECSQTMGHDKMYWYQQDPGMELHLIHYSYGVNSTEKGDLSSESTVSRIRTEHFPLTLESARPSHTSQYLCASRPTAYYNSPLHFGNGTRLTVT.